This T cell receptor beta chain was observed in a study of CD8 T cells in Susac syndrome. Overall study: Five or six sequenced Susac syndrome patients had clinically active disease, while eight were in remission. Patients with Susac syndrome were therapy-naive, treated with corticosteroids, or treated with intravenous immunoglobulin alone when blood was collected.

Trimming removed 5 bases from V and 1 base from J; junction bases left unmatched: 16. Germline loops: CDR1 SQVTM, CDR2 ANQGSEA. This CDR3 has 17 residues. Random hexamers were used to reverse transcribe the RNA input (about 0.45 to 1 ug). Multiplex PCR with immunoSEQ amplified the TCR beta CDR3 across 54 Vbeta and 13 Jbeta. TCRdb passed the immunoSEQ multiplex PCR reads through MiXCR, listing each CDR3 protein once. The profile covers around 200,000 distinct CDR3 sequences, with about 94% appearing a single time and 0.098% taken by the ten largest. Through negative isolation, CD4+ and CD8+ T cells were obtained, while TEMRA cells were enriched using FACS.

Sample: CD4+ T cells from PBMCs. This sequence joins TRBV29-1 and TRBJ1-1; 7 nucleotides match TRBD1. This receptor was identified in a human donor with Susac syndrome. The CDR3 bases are TGCAGCGTTCCATATACGGACAGGTCAGTCTCGAACACTGAAGCTTTCTTT. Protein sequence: CSVPYTDRSVSNTEAFF. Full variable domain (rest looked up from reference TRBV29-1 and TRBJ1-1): SAVISQKPSRDICQRGTSLTIQCQVDSQVTMMFWYRQQPGQSLTLIATANQGSEATYESGFVIDKFPISRPNLTFSTLTVSNMSPEDSSIYLCSVPYTDRSVSNTEAFFGQGTRLTVV.